This record covers a single T cell receptor (beta chain). The data were produced by immunoSEQ multiplex PCR, yet TCRdb's version contains in-frame clones alone and is incomplete. The sample has around 200,000 clones, more than 80% seen once. This record belongs to a study of blood T cell repertoires in COVID-19. Study details: In each case, the material was cDNA or gDNA derived from T cells, B-cell-depleted T cells, or PBMCs.

J gave up 0 bases and V 2 bases, and 10 bases lay outside the gene matches. CDR1 and CDR2 (germline): SGDLS, YYNGEE. This CDR3 contains 18 residues. This TCR was sampled from a woman aged 25-40 years with COVID-19, enrolled during active disease. Material: peripheral blood. The rearrangement links TRBV9 to TRBJ1-3; 8 nucleotides align to TRBD1. The CDR3 DNA is TGTGCCAGCAGCGTCGCAGGGGGCAGTGAAAACTCTGGAAACACCATATATTTT. Its protein product is CASSVAGGSENSGNTIYF.